This TCR beta chain was obtained from a study of T cells in Graves' hyperthyroidism and ophthalmopathy. Researchers amplified the TCR beta CDR3 regions from RNA transcripts. The TCR CDR3 was amplified in a first-round RT-PCR using the HTBI primer set. TCRdb ran MiXCR on the multiplex PCR reads and lists one entry per CDR3 protein. There are roughly 660,000 distinct CDR3 sequences in the sample; roughly a sixth occur only once, and 15% to 19% lies in the top ten. The germline CDR1 and CDR2 sequences are GTSNPN and SVGIG (reference sequence). V was pared by 5 bases and J by 4 bases, with 14 bases between. The CDR3 loop spans 13 amino acids. Exclusions: uncontrolled infection, other autoimmune disease, pregnancy, lactation.

The chain combines TRBV30 with TRBJ2-5; the D gene is possibly TRBD1 (5 bases). The TCR originated in a man between 50 and 59 years old with Graves' hyperthyroidism. The material sequenced was blood. The CDR3 here is CAWVGHPLETQYF. CDR3 nucleotide sequence: TGTGCCTGGGTTGGACACCCCCTAGAGACCCAGTACTTC.